The sample holds a few counts of the clone carrying this T cell receptor (beta chain). Its antigen is undetermined. Extracted RNA was reverse transcribed into cDNA, the sequencing template. The table came from immunoSEQ multiplex PCR; TCRdb's copy has only in-frame clones and leaves some out. The data contain about 210,000 clones, approximately 72% of them singletons. Treatment denoted: oral pan-JAK inhibitor, 5-10 mg twice daily. The CDR3 runs to 12 residues. J lost 7 bases, V lost 4 bases, and 0 bases had no gene match. Germline V CDR1 and CDR2: SQVTM, ANQGSEA. The data were taken from a study of CD8+ T cells in alopecia areata. Study conclusions and caveats: Tofacitinib produced a significant decrease in scalp clonality and in expanded CD8+ clones among the top 100. Although TCR sharing was seen in mice, sharing across patients was less clear, possibly for HLA-related reasons.

The sample consisted of CD4+ T cells sorted from blood, taken at roughly week 45, from a patient treated with tofacitinib. J is TRBJ2-1 and V is TRBV29-1, with 11 bases fitting TRBD2. This sequence was found in a human donor with alopecia areata. CDR3 in amino acids: CSVVAGGNEQFF. As DNA, the CDR3 is TGCAGCGTTGTAGCGGGGGGGAATGAGCAGTTCTTC.